This T cell receptor beta chain was observed in a study of radiotherapy plus CTLA-4 blockade in lung cancer. Study-level background: In roughly 17% of patients, objective responses were seen; 25% to 40% had disease control.

On this clone itself: Its cognate antigen is unknown.

Trimming took off 6 bases at V and 6 bases at J, with 20 bases between the two ends. This CDR3 is built from 15 residues. In germline, CDR1 is MDHEN, CDR2 SYDVKM. The study gave focal radiation plus ipilimumab CTLA-4 blockade to patients with chemo-refractory metastatic non-small-cell lung cancer. Using immunoSEQ multiplex PCR, the repertoire was profiled, and TCRdb retains in-frame clones only, with some absent. The table shows about 97,000 clones, with around 74% occurring only once. General study findings and limits: Early clonal dynamics of blood T cells, together with interferon-beta, were reported as the best response predictor. Once radiotherapy plus ipilimumab had been given, TCR clones derived from tumor expanded in blood.

The TCR sequence derives from a human donor with non-small cell lung cancer who had a partial response to radiotherapy plus ipilimumab. Some clones in this sample may be carry-over from other donors' samples. Specimen: peripheral blood, collected from a patient treated with radiotherapy plus ipilimumab. The chain couples TRBV28 to TRBJ1-2; D is undetermined. The CDR3 DNA reads TGTGCCAGCAGACCTTGGGCAGGTATGGTCGATGGCTACACCTTC. Encoded protein: CASRPWAGMVDGYTF.